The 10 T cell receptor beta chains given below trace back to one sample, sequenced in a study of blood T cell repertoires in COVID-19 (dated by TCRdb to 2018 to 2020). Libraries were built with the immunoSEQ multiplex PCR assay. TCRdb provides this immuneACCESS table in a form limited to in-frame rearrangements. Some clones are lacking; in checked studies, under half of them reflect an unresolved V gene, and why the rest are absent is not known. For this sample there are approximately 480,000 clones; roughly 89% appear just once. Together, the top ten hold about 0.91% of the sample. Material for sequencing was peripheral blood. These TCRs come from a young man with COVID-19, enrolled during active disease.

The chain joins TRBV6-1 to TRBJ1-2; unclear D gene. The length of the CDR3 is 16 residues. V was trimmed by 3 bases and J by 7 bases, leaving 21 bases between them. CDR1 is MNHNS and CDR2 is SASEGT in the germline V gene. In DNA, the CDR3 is TGTGCCAGCAGTGACCCCCCCTTCGCCAGGCTGTCTGGCTACACCTTC. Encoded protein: CASSDPPFARLSGYTF.

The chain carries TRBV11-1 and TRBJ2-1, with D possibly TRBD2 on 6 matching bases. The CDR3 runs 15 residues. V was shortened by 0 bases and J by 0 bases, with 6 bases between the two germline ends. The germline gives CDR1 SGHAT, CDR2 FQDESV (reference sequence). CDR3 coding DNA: TGTGCCAGCAGCTTAGCGGGGGGCTCCTACAATGAGCAGTTCTTC. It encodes CASSLAGGSYNEQFF.

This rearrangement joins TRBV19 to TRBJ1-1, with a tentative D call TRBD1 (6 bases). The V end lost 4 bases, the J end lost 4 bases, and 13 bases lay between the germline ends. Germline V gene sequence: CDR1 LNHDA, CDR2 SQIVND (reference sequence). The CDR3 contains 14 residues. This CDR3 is CASSTGQRGTEAFF. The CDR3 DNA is TGTGCCAGTAGTACAGGACAGAGGGGCACTGAAGCTTTCTTT.

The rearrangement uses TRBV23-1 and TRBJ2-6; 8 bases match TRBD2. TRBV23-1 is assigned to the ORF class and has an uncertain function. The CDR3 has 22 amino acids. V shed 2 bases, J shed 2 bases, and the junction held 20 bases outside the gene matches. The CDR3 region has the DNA TGCGCCAGCAGTCAAACCATCGGGGCCCGTTTTGGCGGGGGGACTGGGGCCAACGTCCTGACTTTC. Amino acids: CASSQTIGARFGGGTGANVLTF.

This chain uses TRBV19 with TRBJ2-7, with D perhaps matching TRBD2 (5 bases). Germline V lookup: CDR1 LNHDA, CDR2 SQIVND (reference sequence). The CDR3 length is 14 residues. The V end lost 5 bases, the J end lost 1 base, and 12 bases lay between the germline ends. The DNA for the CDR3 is TGTGCCAGTAGTTGGAAACGGACTTCCTACGAGCAGTACTTC. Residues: CASSWKRTSYEQYF. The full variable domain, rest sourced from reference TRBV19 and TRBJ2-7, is DGGITQSPKYLFRKEGQNVTLSCEQNLNHDAMYWYRQDPGQGLRLIYYSQIVNDFQKGDIAEGYSVSREKKESFPLTVTSAQKNPTAFYLCASSWKRTSYEQYFGPGTRLTVT.

The CDR3 loop is CASSLLLAGGATDTQYF. CDR3 DNA: TGTGCCAGCAGCTTGTTACTAGCGGGAGGGGCCACAGATACGCAGTATTTT. The chain uses TRBV5-4 and TRBJ2-3; TRBD2 agrees at 13 bases. The CDR3 totals 17 residues. V lost 1 base and J lost 2; bases outside the gene matches: 4. Germline CDR1 is SGHNT and CDR2 is YYREEE (reference sequence).

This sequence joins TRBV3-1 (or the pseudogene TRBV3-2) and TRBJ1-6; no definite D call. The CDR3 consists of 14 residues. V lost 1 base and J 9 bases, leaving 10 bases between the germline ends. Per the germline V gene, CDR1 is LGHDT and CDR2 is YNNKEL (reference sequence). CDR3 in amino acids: CASSQGQEASPLHF. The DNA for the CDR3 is TGTGCCAGCAGCCAAGGGCAGGAGGCTTCACCCCTCCACTTT.

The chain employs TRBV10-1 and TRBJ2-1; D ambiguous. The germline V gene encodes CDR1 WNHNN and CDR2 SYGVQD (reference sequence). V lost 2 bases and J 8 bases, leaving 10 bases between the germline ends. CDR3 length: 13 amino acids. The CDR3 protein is CASSEAPYYEQFF. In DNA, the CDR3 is TGCGCCAGCAGTGAGGCTCCTTACTATGAGCAGTTCTTC.

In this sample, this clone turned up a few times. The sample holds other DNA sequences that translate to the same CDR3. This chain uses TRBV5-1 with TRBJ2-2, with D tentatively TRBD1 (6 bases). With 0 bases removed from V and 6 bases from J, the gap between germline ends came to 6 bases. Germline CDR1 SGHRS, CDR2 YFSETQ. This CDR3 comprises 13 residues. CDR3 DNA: TGCGCCAGCAGCTTGGAGGGGGCCGGGGAGCTGTTTTTT. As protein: CASSLEGAGELFF.

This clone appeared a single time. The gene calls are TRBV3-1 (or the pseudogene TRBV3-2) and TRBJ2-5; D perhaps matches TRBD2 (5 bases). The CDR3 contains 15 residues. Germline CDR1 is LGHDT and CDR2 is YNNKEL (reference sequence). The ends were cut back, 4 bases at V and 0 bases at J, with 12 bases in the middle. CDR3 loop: CASSPRSGDQETQYF. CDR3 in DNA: TGTGCCAGCAGCCCGCGGAGCGGCGACCAAGAGACCCAGTACTTC.